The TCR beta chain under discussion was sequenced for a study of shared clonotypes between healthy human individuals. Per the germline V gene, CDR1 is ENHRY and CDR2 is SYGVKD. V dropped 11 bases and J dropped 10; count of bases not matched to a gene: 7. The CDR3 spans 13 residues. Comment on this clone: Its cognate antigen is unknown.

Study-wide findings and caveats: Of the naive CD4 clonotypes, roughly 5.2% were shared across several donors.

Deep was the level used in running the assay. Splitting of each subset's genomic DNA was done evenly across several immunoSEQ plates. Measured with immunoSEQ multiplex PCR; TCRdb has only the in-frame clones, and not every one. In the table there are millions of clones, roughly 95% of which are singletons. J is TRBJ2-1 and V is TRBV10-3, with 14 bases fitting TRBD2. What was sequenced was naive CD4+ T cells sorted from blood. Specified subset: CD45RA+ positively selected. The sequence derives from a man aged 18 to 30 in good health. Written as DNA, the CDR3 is TGTGCCGCGACTAGCGGGGGGGCGGACGAGCAGTTCTTC. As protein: CAATSGGADEQFF.